The clone carrying this TCR beta chain has just a few counts. Next came a second PCR, run for about 7 to 12 cycles, which used a sample-barcoded 5' primer along with a J-beta primer mix. Researchers report that a template-switch adaptor with 12 random nucleotides tagged each cDNA molecule. TCRdb re-analysed the 5' RACE reads in MiXCR, keeping a single row per CDR3 protein. Among around 700,000 distinct CDR3 sequences listed, 20% to 30% were seen once. The sample comes from a study of blood T cells in healthy people across ages. Staff drew around 10 milliliters of peripheral blood from each donor. Per germline, CDR1 SQVTM and CDR2 ANQGSEA. V lost 4 bases, J lost 7 bases, and 10 bases lay in between. This CDR3 contains 12 residues. The sample was also linked to a second study, of T cells of mothers and their children. That source notes: Sample barcodes plus 2-4 random nucleotides came from the M1S primer. Across the analysis, no persistent microchimeric T cell clones were detected.

The chain carries TRBV29-1 and TRBJ1-4; TRBD1 might be the D (5 bases). The clonotype was recovered from a boy aged 5-17 years in good health. Material: blood. CDR3 coding DNA: TGCAGCGTTGGGGACGGACTTGAAAAACTGTTTTTT. Amino acid sequence: CSVGDGLEKLFF.